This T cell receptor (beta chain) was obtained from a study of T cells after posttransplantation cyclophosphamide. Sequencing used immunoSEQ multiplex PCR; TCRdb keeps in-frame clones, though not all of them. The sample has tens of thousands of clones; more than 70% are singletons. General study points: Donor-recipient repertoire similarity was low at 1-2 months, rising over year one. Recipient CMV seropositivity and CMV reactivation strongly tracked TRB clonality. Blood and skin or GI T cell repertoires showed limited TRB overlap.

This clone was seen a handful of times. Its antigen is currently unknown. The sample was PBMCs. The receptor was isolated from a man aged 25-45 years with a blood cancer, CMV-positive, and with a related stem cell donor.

The CDR3 region has the DNA TGTGCCTGTAGGCGGGCGCTCTCCTACGAGCAGTACTTC. Residues: CACRRALSYEQYF. The chain carries TRBV30 and TRBJ2-7; tentative D call: TRBD2 (5 bases). The ends were cut back, 6 bases at V and 0 bases at J, with 12 bases in the middle. CDR3 length equals 13 residues. Germline V gene data show CDR1 as GTSNPN and CDR2 as SVGIG (reference sequence).